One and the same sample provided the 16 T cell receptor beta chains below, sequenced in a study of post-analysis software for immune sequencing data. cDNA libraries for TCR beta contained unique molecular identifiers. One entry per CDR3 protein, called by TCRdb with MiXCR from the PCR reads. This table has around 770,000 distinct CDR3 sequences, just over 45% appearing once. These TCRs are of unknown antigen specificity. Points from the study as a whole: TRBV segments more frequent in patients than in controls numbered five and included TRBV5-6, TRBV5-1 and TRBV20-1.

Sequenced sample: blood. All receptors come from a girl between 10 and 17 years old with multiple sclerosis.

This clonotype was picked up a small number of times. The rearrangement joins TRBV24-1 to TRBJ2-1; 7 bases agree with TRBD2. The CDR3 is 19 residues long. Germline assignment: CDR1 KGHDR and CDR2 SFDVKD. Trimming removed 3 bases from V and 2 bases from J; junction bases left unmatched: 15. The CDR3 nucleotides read TGTGCCACCAGTGATCGGGGAGGGAAGGTTCTAGCGGCCTACAATGAGCAGTTCTTC. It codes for CATSDRGGKVLAAYNEQFF.

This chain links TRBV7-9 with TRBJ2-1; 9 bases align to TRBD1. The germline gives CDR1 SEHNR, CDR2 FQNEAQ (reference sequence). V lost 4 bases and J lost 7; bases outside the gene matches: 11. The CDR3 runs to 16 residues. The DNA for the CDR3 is TGTGCCAGCAGCTCGACCCCGGGACAGGGCAAGAATGAGCAGTTCTTC. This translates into CASSSTPGQGKNEQFF.

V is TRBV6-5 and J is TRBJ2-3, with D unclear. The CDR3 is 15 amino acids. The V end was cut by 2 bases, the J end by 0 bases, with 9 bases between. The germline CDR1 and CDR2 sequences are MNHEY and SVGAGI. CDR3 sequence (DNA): TGTGCCAGCAGTTACGATGGGTCGAGCACAGATACGCAGTATTTT. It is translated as CASSYDGSSTDTQYF.

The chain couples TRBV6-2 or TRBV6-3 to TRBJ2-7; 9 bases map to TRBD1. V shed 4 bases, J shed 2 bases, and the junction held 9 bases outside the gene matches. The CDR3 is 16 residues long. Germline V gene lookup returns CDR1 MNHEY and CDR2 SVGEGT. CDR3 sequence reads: CASSSLRQGGTYEQYF. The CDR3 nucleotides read TGTGCCAGCAGTTCCCTCAGACAGGGGGGCACCTACGAGCAGTACTTC.

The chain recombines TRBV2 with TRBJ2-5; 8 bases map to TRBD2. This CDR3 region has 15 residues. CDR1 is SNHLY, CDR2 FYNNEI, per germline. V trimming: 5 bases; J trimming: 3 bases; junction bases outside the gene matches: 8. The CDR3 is CASSNGLAIEETQYF. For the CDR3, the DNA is TGTGCCAGCAGTAATGGACTAGCTATCGAAGAGACCCAGTACTTC.

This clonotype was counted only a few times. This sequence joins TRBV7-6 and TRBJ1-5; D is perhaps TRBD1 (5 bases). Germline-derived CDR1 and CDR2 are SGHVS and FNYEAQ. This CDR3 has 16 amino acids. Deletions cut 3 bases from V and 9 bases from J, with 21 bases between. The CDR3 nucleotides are TGTGCCAGCAGCTTGTCGCCAGGGCCTCCCGATGGGCCCCAGCATTTT. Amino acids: CASSLSPGPPDGPQHF.

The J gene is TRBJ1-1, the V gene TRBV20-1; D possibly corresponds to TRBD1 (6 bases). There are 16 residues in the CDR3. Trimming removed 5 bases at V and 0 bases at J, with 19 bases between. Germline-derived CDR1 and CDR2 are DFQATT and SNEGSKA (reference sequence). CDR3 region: CSAALRAGAMNTEAFF. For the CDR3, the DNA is TGCAGTGCTGCCCTCCGGGCAGGGGCGATGAACACTGAAGCTTTCTTT.

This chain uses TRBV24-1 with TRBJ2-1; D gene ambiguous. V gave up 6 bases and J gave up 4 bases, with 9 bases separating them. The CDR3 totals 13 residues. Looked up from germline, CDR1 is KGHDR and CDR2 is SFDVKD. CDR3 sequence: CATSFREYNEQFF. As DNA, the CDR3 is TGTGCCACCAGTTTTCGAGAATACAATGAGCAGTTCTTC.

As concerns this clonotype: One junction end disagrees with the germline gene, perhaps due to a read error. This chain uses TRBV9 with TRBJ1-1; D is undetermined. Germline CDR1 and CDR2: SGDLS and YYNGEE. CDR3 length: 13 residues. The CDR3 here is CAGSTRLSTEAFF. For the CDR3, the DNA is TGTGCCGGCAGCACGAGACTATCCACTGAAGCTTTCTTT.

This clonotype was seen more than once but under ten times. The CDR3 sequence: CAISETAGEQYF. CDR3 in DNA: TGTGCCATCAGTGAGACAGCGGGGGAGCAGTACTTC. The chain recombines TRBV10-3 with TRBJ2-7, with TRBD2 matching 7 bases. CDR1 is ENHRY and CDR2 is SYGVKD in the germline V gene. Trimming removed 2 bases from V and 7 bases from J; junction bases left unmatched: 2. CDR3 length equals 12 residues.

The CDR3 loop is CSVLGAGPNTGELFF. CDR3 bases: TGCAGCGTCTTAGGAGCGGGACCGAACACCGGGGAGCTGTTTTTT. This chain uses TRBV29-1 with TRBJ2-2; 7 bases fit TRBD2. Germline trimming cut 6 bases from V and 0 bases from J; bases unmatched to any gene: 7. The germline CDR1 and CDR2 sequences are SQVTM and ANQGSEA. The length of the CDR3 is 15 residues.

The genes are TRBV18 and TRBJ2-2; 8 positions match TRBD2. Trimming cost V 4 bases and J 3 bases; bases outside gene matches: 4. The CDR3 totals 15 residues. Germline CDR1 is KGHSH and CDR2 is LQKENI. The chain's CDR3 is CASSQQAGDTGELFF. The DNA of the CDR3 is TGTGCCAGCTCACAACAAGCGGGAGACACCGGGGAGCTGTTTTTT.

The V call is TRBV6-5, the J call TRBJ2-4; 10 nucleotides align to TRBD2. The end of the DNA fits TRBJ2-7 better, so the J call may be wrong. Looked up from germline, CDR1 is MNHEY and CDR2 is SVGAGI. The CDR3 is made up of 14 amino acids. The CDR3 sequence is CASSVSTSGIEQYF. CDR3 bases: TGTGCCAGCAGCGTTTCAACTAGCGGGATCGAGCAGTACTTC.

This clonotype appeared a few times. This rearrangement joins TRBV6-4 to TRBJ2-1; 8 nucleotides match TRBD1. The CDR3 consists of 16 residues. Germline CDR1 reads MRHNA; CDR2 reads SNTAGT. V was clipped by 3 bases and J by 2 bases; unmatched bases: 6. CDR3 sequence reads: CASSEGTGPPYNEQFF. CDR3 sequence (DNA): TGTGCCAGCAGTGAGGGGACAGGACCCCCCTACAATGAGCAGTTCTTC.

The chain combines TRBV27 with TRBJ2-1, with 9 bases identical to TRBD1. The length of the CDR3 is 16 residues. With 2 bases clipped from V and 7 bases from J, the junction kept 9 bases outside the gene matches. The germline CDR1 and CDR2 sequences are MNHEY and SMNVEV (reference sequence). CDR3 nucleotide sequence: TGTGCCAGCAGTTTAAACGTGGACAGGGGTCCGAATGAGCAGTTCTTC. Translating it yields CASSLNVDRGPNEQFF.

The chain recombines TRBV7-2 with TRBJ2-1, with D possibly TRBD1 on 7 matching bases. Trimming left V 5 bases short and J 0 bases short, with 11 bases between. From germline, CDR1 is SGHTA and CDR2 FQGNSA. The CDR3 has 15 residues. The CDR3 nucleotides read TGTGCCAGCAGCCACCAGGGGGGCTCCTACAATGAGCAGTTCTTC. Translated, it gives CASSHQGGSYNEQFF.